This entry lists 28 T cell receptor beta chains sequenced from one sample in a study of cytomegalovirus exposure and HLA in healthy donors. The study ran its PCR with 60 Vbeta and 13 Jbeta primers. TCRdb's table, derived via immunoSEQ multiplex PCR, lists solely in-frame clones and lacks some. The sample holds some 120,000 clones, approximately 80% seen once. Input material: PBMCs. Source of these receptors: a woman aged 18-35 years in good health and CMV-seronegative.

V and J are TRBV6-6 and TRBJ2-7; TRBD1 matches at 9 bases. V dropped 5 bases and J dropped 2; count of bases not matched to a gene: 4. The length of the CDR3 is 14 residues. Germline assignment: CDR1 MNHNY and CDR2 SVGAGI (reference sequence). The CDR3 DNA reads TGTGCCAGCAGTGGTGGACAGGGGACCTACGAGCAGTACTTC. This translates into CASSGGQGTYEQYF.

This sequence joins TRBV19 and TRBJ1-2; 10 bases map to TRBD1. This CDR3 comprises 16 residues. Germline V gene lookup returns CDR1 LNHDA and CDR2 SQIVND (reference sequence). J was trimmed by 2 bases and V by 2 bases; bases with no gene match: 5. The CDR3 spells CASSIQLTGGNYGYTF. CDR3 nucleotides: TGTGCCAGTAGTATACAACTGACAGGGGGCAACTATGGCTACACCTTC.

The rearrangement joins TRBV6-4 to TRBJ2-7; TRBD2 matches 7 bases. Germline CDR1 is MRHNA and CDR2 is SNTAGT. The CDR3 sequence is 15 residues long. The ends lost 5 bases at V and 3 bases at J; junction bases unmatched: 10. CDR3 bases: TGTGCCAGCAGTAGGGACTACAGTGACTACTACGAGCAGTACTTC. Amino acid sequence: CASSRDYSDYYEQYF.

V usage is TRBV2 and J usage is TRBJ1-5; D perhaps matches TRBD1 (5 bases). Germline V gives CDR1 SNHLY, CDR2 FYNNEI. Trimming shortened V by 1 base and J by 1 base, and 8 bases separated the two germline ends. The CDR3 sequence is 15 residues long. CDR3 residues: CASSEVGASNQPQHF. For the CDR3, the DNA is TGTGCCAGCAGTGAAGTAGGGGCGAGCAATCAGCCCCAGCATTTT.

V usage is TRBV5-1 and J usage is TRBJ2-4, with a possible D match to TRBD2 (6 bases). Germline CDR1 and CDR2: SGHRS and YFSETQ. Between the trimmed V and J ends, which lost 4 bases and 5 bases, there was a span of 16 bases. The CDR3 is 15 residues long. As DNA, the CDR3 is TGCGCCAGCAGCCCGGGACTGGGTGGGCAAAACATTCAGTACTTC. Its translation is CASSPGLGGQNIQYF.

This clone was observed a single time. CDR3 amino acids: CASSSSGREETQYF. CDR3 nucleotides: TGTGCCAGCAGCTCAAGCGGGAGGGAAGAGACCCAGTACTTC. This rearrangement joins TRBV5-4 to TRBJ2-5, with TRBD2 identical over 10 bases. The trim removed 3 bases at V and 3 bases at J, leaving 2 bases unmatched. CDR1 SGHNT and CDR2 YYREEE come from the germline V gene (reference sequence). The CDR3 loop spans 14 amino acids.

The CDR3 DNA follows: TGTGCCAGCAGCCACGACAGGCTCACTAATGAAAAACTGTTTTTT. Its protein product is CASSHDRLTNEKLFF. This rearrangement joins TRBV5-8 to TRBJ1-4; D might be TRBD1 (6 bases). The V end lost 4 bases, the J end lost 2 bases, and 12 bases lay between the germline ends. CDR1 is SGHTS, CDR2 YDEGEE, per germline. This CDR3 region has 15 residues.

This sequence joins TRBV6-1 and TRBJ1-5; D unclear. The CDR3 runs to 18 residues. The V end lost 1 base, the J end lost 0 bases, and 16 bases lay between the germline ends. The V gene's germline CDR1 is MNHNS and CDR2 SASEGT. In DNA form, the CDR3 reads TGTGCCAGCAGTGAAGGGTGGGAGTCGTACTATAGCAATCAGCCCCAGCATTTT. Translation: CASSEGWESYYSNQPQHF.

This rearrangement joins TRBV11-2 to TRBJ1-4; 8 positions match TRBD1. The V gene end was trimmed by 2 bases and the J gene end by 5 bases; junction bases not matched to a gene: 7. The CDR3 contains 16 residues. The germline V gene encodes CDR1 SGHAT and CDR2 FQNNGV. CDR3 in amino acids: CASSLRGGQGNEKLFF. CDR3 bases: TGTGCCAGCAGCTTACGGGGAGGACAGGGCAATGAAAAACTGTTTTTT.

The chain couples TRBV7-8 to TRBJ1-2; 9 bases match TRBD1. The CDR3 length is 16 residues. Germline V lookup: CDR1 SGHVS, CDR2 FQNEAQ. V gave up 5 bases and J gave up 1 base; unmatched junction bases: 8. CDR3 DNA sequence: TGTGCCAGCAGCCCCGGGACAGGGAGGGGTAACTATGGCTACACCTTC. This gives the protein CASSPGTGRGNYGYTF.

The chain joins TRBV5-4 to TRBJ2-1; 15 bases agree with TRBD2. The trim removed 3 bases at V and 0 bases at J, leaving 4 bases unmatched. Germline CDR1 is SGHNT and CDR2 is YYREEE (reference sequence). CDR3 length: 18 residues. CDR3 nucleotides: TGTGCCAGCAGCTCGGGACTAGCGGGAGGCGTCTCCTACAATGAGCAGTTCTTC. Protein sequence: CASSSGLAGGVSYNEQFF.

The V call is TRBV10-3, the J call TRBJ1-2; maybe TRBD1 (5 bases). The V gene lost 6 bases and the J gene lost 8 bases, with 19 bases spanning the gap. The length of the CDR3 is 14 residues. Germline V gene sequence: CDR1 ENHRY, CDR2 SYGVKD. The CDR3 nucleotides are TGTGCCATCAGCCAAATCGGGGGTTCGGACGGCTACACCTTC. Its translation: CAISQIGGSDGYTF.

This clone was seen once. The V call is TRBV4-3, the J call TRBJ1-1; D ambiguous. The CDR3 consists of 14 residues. V lost 1 base to trimming and J lost 1 base, with 7 bases between them. Germline values: CDR1 LGHNA, CDR2 YSLEER. The CDR3 region is CASSQGHTNTEAFF. The CDR3 DNA is TGCGCCAGCAGCCAAGGACATACGAACACTGAAGCTTTCTTT.

This clone was seen once. This chain joins TRBV2 and TRBJ2-5; TRBD2 agrees at 8 bases. CDR3 length: 14 amino acids. Trimming took 8 bases from V and 0 from J; bases not matched to a gene: 5. CDR1 and CDR2 (germline): SNHLY, FYNNEI. The CDR3 loop is CASLLAGYQETQYF. The CDR3 coding sequence is TGTGCCAGCCTCTTAGCGGGGTACCAAGAGACCCAGTACTTC.

The J gene is TRBJ1-1, the V gene TRBV5-8; 9 bases align to TRBD1. Germline loops: CDR1 SGHTS, CDR2 YDEGEE. Trimming took 6 bases from V and 0 from J; bases not matched to a gene: 12. This CDR3 has 17 amino acids. The DNA for the CDR3 is TGTGCCAGCACCGATGGACAGGGGTTCATATTGAACACTGAAGCTTTCTTT. It is translated as CASTDGQGFILNTEAFF.

The gene calls are TRBV2 and TRBJ2-5; D may be TRBD1 (6 bases). Per the germline V gene, CDR1 is SNHLY and CDR2 is FYNNEI. This CDR3 comprises 15 residues. With 6 bases removed from V and 5 bases from J, the gap between germline ends came to 19 bases. CDR3 protein: CASRWGPGVWETQYF. The CDR3 region has the DNA TGTGCCAGCAGATGGGGGCCTGGGGTTTGGGAGACCCAGTACTTC.

The chain recombines TRBV10-3 with TRBJ1-2, with D unclear. Per the germline V gene, CDR1 is ENHRY and CDR2 is SYGVKD. V was trimmed by 8 bases and J by 1 base, leaving 17 bases between them. The CDR3 totals 15 residues. CDR3 DNA: TGTGCCATCTCGGCGGGCCTAGCTGATAACTATGGCTACACCTTC. It yields the protein CAISAGLADNYGYTF.

The rearrangement joins TRBV15 to TRBJ1-2, with D perhaps TRBD1 (5 bases). The CDR3 is 15 amino acids. Per the germline V gene, CDR1 is LNHNV and CDR2 is YYDKDF (reference sequence). Trimming stripped 0 bases from V and 4 bases from J, with 12 bases between. The DNA of the CDR3 is TGTGCCACCAGCAGAGATCTACAGGTTCGCTATGGCTACACCTTC. Its protein is CATSRDLQVRYGYTF.

The chain has TRBV5-4 and TRBJ2-4; D unclear. Trimming stripped 0 bases from V and 12 bases from J, with 13 bases between. Germline CDR1 SGHNT, CDR2 YYREEE (reference sequence). The CDR3 loop spans 13 amino acids. The CDR3 sequence: CASSLEPYSSQYF. The CDR3 nucleotides read TGTGCCAGCAGCTTGGAGCCCTATAGCAGTCAGTACTTC.

The chain has TRBV27 and TRBJ1-2; the D gene is possibly TRBD1 (6 bases). Per the germline V gene, CDR1 is MNHEY and CDR2 is SMNVEV (reference sequence). The CDR3 is 12 residues long. Trimming stripped 6 bases from V and 5 bases from J, with 10 bases between. The CDR3 protein is CASRAGEYGYTF. CDR3 bases: TGTGCCAGCAGGGCAGGGGAATATGGCTACACCTTC.

This sequence joins TRBV11-2 and TRBJ1-2; no definite D call. The V gene lost 5 bases and the J gene lost 7 bases, with 20 bases spanning the gap. The CDR3 runs to 15 residues. The germline V gene has CDR1 SGHAT and CDR2 FQNNGV. The DNA of the CDR3 is TGTGCCAGCAGCACGCACACACAGAACTTCGGTGGCTACACCTTC. Encoded protein: CASSTHTQNFGGYTF.

This chain uses TRBV27 with TRBJ1-4; D gene unclear. The V end was cut by 10 bases, the J end by 5 bases, with 11 bases between. The CDR3 extends over 12 amino acids. Looked up from germline, CDR1 is MNHEY and CDR2 is SMNVEV (reference sequence). The DNA for the CDR3 is TGTGCCACGGGAGTGTGGAATGAAAAACTGTTTTTT. Its translation: CATGVWNEKLFF.

The CDR3: CASHNTGELFF. As DNA, the CDR3 is TGTGCCAGCCATAACACCGGGGAGCTGTTTTTT. The chain has TRBV2 and TRBJ2-2; no clear D. CDR1 SNHLY and CDR2 FYNNEI come from the germline V gene. V was clipped by 8 bases and J by 2 bases, with 3 bases between them. The CDR3 runs 11 residues.

V gene TRBV5-6 combines with J gene TRBJ2-1, with D possibly being TRBD1 (6 bases). The CDR3 has 12 residues. Germline CDR1 and CDR2: SGHDT and YYEEEE. V dropped 0 bases and J dropped 12 bases, with 10 bases sitting between them. The CDR3 coding sequence is TGTGCCAGCAGCTTGGCTCAGGGGAGGCAGTTCTTC. As protein: CASSLAQGRQFF.

CDR3: CASSRPDPGNTEAFF. The CDR3 bases are TGCGCCAGCAGCCGACCCGACCCAGGGAACACTGAAGCTTTCTTT. The gene calls are TRBV5-1 and TRBJ1-1; D unresolved. Trimming stripped 4 bases from V and 1 base from J, with 14 bases between. The germline CDR1 and CDR2 sequences are SGHRS and YFSETQ. The CDR3 is 15 residues long. Supplemented by reference TRBV5-1 and TRBJ1-1, the full variable domain reads KAGVTQTPRYLIKTRGQQVTLSCSPISGHRSVSWYQQTPGQGLQFLFEYFSETQRNKGNFPGRFSGRQFSNSRSEMNVSTLELGDSALYLCASSRPDPGNTEAFFGQGTRLTVV.

The rearrangement uses TRBV19 and TRBJ2-2; 10 nucleotides align to TRBD1. Losses at the gene ends were 6 bases for V and 3 bases for J; bases not matched to a gene: 7. The CDR3 length is 16 residues. Germline CDR1 reads LNHDA; CDR2 reads SQIVND (reference sequence). Written as DNA, the CDR3 is TGTGCCAGTAGATATTACGGGACAGGGGACACCGGGGAGCTGTTTTTT. Translation gives CASRYYGTGDTGELFF.

The sample holds one count of this clone. V gene TRBV7-2 combines with J gene TRBJ1-5; maybe TRBD1 (5 bases). Trimming left V 5 bases short and J 6 bases short, with 17 bases between. CDR1 is SGHTA and CDR2 is FQGNSA in the germline V gene. This CDR3 has 15 amino acids. The CDR3 DNA is TGTGCCAGCAGCACCCGGGGAGGGGTGGCTCAGCCCCAGCATTTT. This codes for CASSTRGGVAQPQHF. The whole variable domain, filled in from reference TRBV7-2 and TRBJ1-5, reads GAGVSQSPSNKVTEKGKDVELRCDPISGHTALYWYRQSLGQGLEFLIYFQGNSAPDKSGLPSDRFSAERTGGSVSTLTIQRTQQEDSAVYLCASSTRGGVAQPQHFGDGTRLSIL.

This chain joins TRBV6-1 and TRBJ1-2; D is unclear. This CDR3 comprises 12 residues. V was shortened by 7 bases and J by 4 bases, with 10 bases between the two germline ends. The germline V gene has CDR1 MNHNS and CDR2 SASEGT. The CDR3: CASTLIPYGYTF. The CDR3 DNA sequence: TGTGCCAGCACCCTAATACCCTATGGCTACACCTTC.